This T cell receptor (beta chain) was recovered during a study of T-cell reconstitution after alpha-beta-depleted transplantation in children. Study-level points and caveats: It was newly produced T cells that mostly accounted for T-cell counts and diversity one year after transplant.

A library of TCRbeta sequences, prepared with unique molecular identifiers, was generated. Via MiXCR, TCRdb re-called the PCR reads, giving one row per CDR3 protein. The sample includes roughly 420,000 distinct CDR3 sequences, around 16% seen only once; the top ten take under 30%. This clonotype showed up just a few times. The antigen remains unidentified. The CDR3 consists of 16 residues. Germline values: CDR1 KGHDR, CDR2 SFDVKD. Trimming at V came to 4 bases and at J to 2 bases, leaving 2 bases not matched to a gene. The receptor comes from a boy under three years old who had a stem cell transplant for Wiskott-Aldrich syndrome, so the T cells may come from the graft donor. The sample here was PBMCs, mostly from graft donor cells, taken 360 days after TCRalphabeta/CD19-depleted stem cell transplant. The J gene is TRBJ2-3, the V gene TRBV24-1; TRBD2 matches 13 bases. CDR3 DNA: TGTGCCACCAGTGAGACTAGCGGGGGGCCCACAGATACGCAGTATTTT. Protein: CATSETSGGPTDTQYF.